The TCR beta chain described here comes from a study of shared clonotypes between healthy human individuals. General study findings and limits: Incomplete sequencing of sorted subsets was indicated by rarefaction despite large depth.

The sample holds one count of this clone. Antigen: not known. The CDR3 has 14 amino acids. The germline gives CDR1 MNHNY, CDR2 SVGAGI (reference sequence). Trimming shortened V by 7 bases and J by 0 bases, and 12 bases separated the two germline ends. The authors split each subset's genomic DNA evenly across several immunoSEQ plates. Libraries were prepared by immunoSEQ multiplex PCR; TCRdb keeps only in-frame clonotypes and omits some of them. The repertoire includes some 240,000 clones, approximately 65% of them detected once, and around 10% sits in the top ten. The receptor was isolated from a young man in good health. The sequenced material came from memory CD4+ T cells sorted from blood. This sample's subset: CD45RA-negative fraction. This sequence joins TRBV6-6 and TRBJ1-1; no firm D call. Here the CDR3 reads CASTDGVVNTEAFF. For the CDR3, the DNA is TGTGCCAGCACCGACGGGGTCGTGAACACTGAAGCTTTCTTT.